Below are 25 T cell receptor beta chains sequenced from a single sample in a study of blood T cells in healthy people across ages. A J-beta primer mix and a sample-barcoded 5' primer were used in a second PCR of about 7 to 12 cycles. TCRdb reprocessed the 5' RACE reads via MiXCR and lists one record per CDR3 protein. This sample has over 600,000 distinct CDR3 sequences, with roughly two fifths found just once. Sequenced: blood. These TCRs come from a man older than 75 in good health.

This clonotype occurred a few times. The rearrangement uses TRBV20-1 and TRBJ2-1, with D maybe TRBD2 (6 bases). Trimming left V 2 bases short and J 6 bases short, with 14 bases between. Germline CDR1 is DFQATT and CDR2 is SNEGSKA (reference sequence). CDR3 length: 14 residues. CDR3 sequence: CSARKGRGSNEQFF. The CDR3 DNA follows: TGCAGTGCTAGAAAGGGCCGGGGGAGCAATGAGCAGTTCTTC.

This clonotype was counted a few times. This chain joins TRBV11-2 and TRBJ2-1; 7 nucleotides match TRBD1. The V gene's germline CDR1 is SGHAT and CDR2 FQNNGV. The CDR3 has 14 residues. V shed 5 bases, J shed 7 bases, and the junction held 8 bases outside the gene matches. The CDR3 reads CASSGWDRINEQFF. The CDR3 nucleotides read TGTGCCAGCAGCGGATGGGACAGAATAAATGAGCAGTTCTTC.

This clonotype was recorded a few times. The J gene is TRBJ2-3, the V gene TRBV7-2; 11 bases match TRBD2. J gave up 2 bases and V 6 bases, and 10 bases lay outside the gene matches. CDR3 length: 17 amino acids. Germline V lookup: CDR1 SGHTA, CDR2 FQGNSA. This CDR3 is CASRSLSGGAFTDTQYF. The DNA for the CDR3 is TGTGCCAGCAGATCACTTAGCGGGGGGGCCTTCACAGATACGCAGTATTTT.

This clonotype was seen a handful of times. The gene calls are TRBV3-1 and TRBJ1-6, with D hard to call. Germline CDR1 reads LGHDT; CDR2 reads YNNKEL (reference sequence). V lost 4 bases to trimming and J lost 10 bases, with 14 bases between them. The CDR3 sequence is 14 residues long. In DNA form, the CDR3 reads TGTGCCAGCAGCCCCAGAGGATTGGGATCACCCCTCCACTTT. Translation: CASSPRGLGSPLHF.

In this sample, this clonotype turned up a few times. This chain joins TRBV20-1 and TRBJ2-7; a possible D gene is TRBD2 (6 bases). CDR3 length equals 15 residues. V lost 3 bases and J 1 base, leaving 16 bases between the germline ends. The germline V gene has CDR1 DFQATT and CDR2 SNEGSKA (reference sequence). In nucleotides, the CDR3 is TGCAGTGCTAGGGAGGGTCGGGACGTTTCCTACGAGCAGTACTTC. Its protein product is CSAREGRDVSYEQYF.

This chain uses TRBV9 with TRBJ2-1, with 12 bases that match TRBD2. Germline loops: CDR1 SGDLS, CDR2 YYNGEE. The CDR3 is 17 residues long. V was clipped by 4 bases and J by 4 bases; unmatched bases: 9. CDR3 loop: CASSTAPGTSGYNEQFF. CDR3 in DNA: TGTGCCAGCAGCACAGCGCCCGGGACTAGCGGGTACAATGAGCAGTTCTTC.

In its sample, this clonotype was seen a few times. The CDR3 region is CAISEQQETQYF. The CDR3 DNA sequence: TGTGCCATCAGTGAGCAGCAAGAGACCCAGTACTTC. The rearrangement uses TRBV10-3 and TRBJ2-5, with no clear D. The CDR3 has 12 amino acids. Germline CDR1 is ENHRY and CDR2 is SYGVKD. Trimming cost V 2 bases and J 2 bases, with 3 bases left between them.

The V and J genes are TRBV20-1 and TRBJ2-7; D is undetermined. The end of the DNA aligns better with TRBJ2-5, so the J call may be wrong. Germline V gene data show CDR1 as DFQATT and CDR2 as SNEGSKA (reference sequence). The CDR3 loop spans 15 amino acids. The CDR3 sequence: CSARSRLNDKETQYF. CDR3 nucleotide sequence: TGCAGTGCTAGATCCCGACTCAACGATAAAGAGACCCAGTACTTC.

The chain carries TRBV20-1 and TRBJ2-3; 7 positions match TRBD2. The CDR3 totals 16 residues. V lost 6 bases to trimming and J lost 0 bases; unmatched junction nucleotides: 12. CDR1 DFQATT and CDR2 SNEGSKA come from the germline V gene (reference sequence). CDR3 amino acids: CSAAPLAGVSTDTQYF. CDR3 in DNA: TGCAGTGCAGCACCTTTAGCGGGCGTAAGCACAGATACGCAGTATTTT.

This chain links TRBV20-1 with TRBJ1-2, with D perhaps matching TRBD1 (5 bases). Per the germline V gene, CDR1 is DFQATT and CDR2 is SNEGSKA (reference sequence). V shed 6 bases and J shed 3 bases, with 14 bases lying between them. The CDR3 runs to 13 residues. As DNA, the CDR3 is TGCAGTGCACCCGGACAAAACGACTATGGCTACACCTTC. As protein: CSAPGQNDYGYTF.

The chain joins TRBV6-2 or TRBV6-3 to TRBJ1-4; 7 positions match TRBD1. This CDR3 comprises 15 residues. Germline CDR1 and CDR2: MNHEY and SVGEGT. V dropped 5 bases and J dropped 5; count of bases not matched to a gene: 8. The CDR3 sequence is CASSNRGTANEKLFF. CDR3 in DNA: TGTGCCAGCAGTAATCGGGGGACAGCCAATGAAAAACTGTTTTTT.

The rearrangement uses TRBV7-2 and TRBJ2-3, with 8 bases identical to TRBD2. Germline-derived CDR1 and CDR2 are SGHTA and FQGNSA. This CDR3 has 14 amino acids. The junction had 5 bases not matched to a gene; V was cut back by 5 bases and J by 4 bases. The CDR3, as DNA: TGTGCCAGCAGCAAGCGGGAGAACCCAGATACGCAGTATTTT. Translating gives CASSKRENPDTQYF.

This clonotype was detected only a few times. This chain links TRBV12-3 or TRBV12-4 with TRBJ2-7, with D possibly called TRBD1 or TRBD2 (5 bases each). V was cut by 5 bases and J by 4 bases, with 12 bases left in between. CDR3 length equals 13 residues. CDR3 in DNA: TGTGCCAGCAGTCCCATTGGGGGTTACGAGCAGTACTTC. This gives the protein CASSPIGGYEQYF.

This chain uses TRBV3-1 with TRBJ2-1; 7 bases agree with TRBD2. V lost 7 bases, J lost 0 bases, and 6 bases stayed unmatched. Germline CDR1 reads LGHDT; CDR2 reads YNNKEL (reference sequence). The CDR3 sequence is 15 residues long. CDR3 protein: CASKGGGGSYNEQFF. Here the CDR3 DNA reads TGTGCCAGCAAGGGCGGGGGAGGCTCCTACAATGAGCAGTTCTTC.

The CDR3 coding sequence is TGTGCCAGCAGCTCGAGTAGCGGGGGGGCCAACGAGCAGTACTTC. It is translated as CASSSSSGGANEQYF. The chain is built from TRBV7-2 and TRBJ2-7, with 11 bases that match TRBD2. V lost 4 bases to trimming and J lost 5 bases; unmatched junction nucleotides: 7. This CDR3 has 15 residues. The germline V gene encodes CDR1 SGHTA and CDR2 FQGNSA.

This clonotype has only a few counts. The rearrangement uses TRBV6-1 and TRBJ1-2; maybe TRBD1 (6 bases). Germline loops: CDR1 MNHNS, CDR2 SASEGT. The V and J ends lost 3 bases and 4 bases respectively, with 12 bases between them. The CDR3 totals 14 residues. CDR3 in DNA: TGTGCCAGCAGTGATGGGACACGAGTCTATGGCTACACCTTC. Translation gives CASSDGTRVYGYTF.

This sequence joins TRBV6-1 and TRBJ2-7; 8 bases agree with TRBD2. CDR1 is MNHNS, CDR2 SASEGT, per germline. V was pared by 10 bases and J by 4 bases, with 15 bases of the junction left unmatched. The CDR3 runs 15 residues. CDR3 sequence: CATQPTGGTGYEQYF. The CDR3 DNA follows: TGTGCCACCCAACCCACGGGGGGGACGGGGTACGAGCAGTACTTC.

The rearrangement joins TRBV20-1 to TRBJ2-3, with 7 positions matching TRBD2. CDR1 is DFQATT and CDR2 is SNEGSKA in the germline V gene (reference sequence). This CDR3 comprises 15 residues. The V segment lost 6 bases and the J segment 2 bases; nucleotides outside the gene matches: 11. In DNA form, the CDR3 reads TGCAGTGCCTTCCTAGGAGCGGGATTCACAGATACGCAGTATTTT. Translated: CSAFLGAGFTDTQYF.

The J gene is TRBJ2-7, the V gene TRBV6-5, with 9 bases matching TRBD1. With 5 bases clipped from V and 5 bases from J, the junction kept 13 bases outside the gene matches. The CDR3 extends over 16 amino acids. Germline V gene lookup returns CDR1 MNHEY and CDR2 SVGAGI. The CDR3 coding sequence is TGTGCCAGCAGTCTAAACAAAGGGACAGGGTTGAACGAGCAGTACTTC. It codes for CASSLNKGTGLNEQYF.

This clonotype has more than one count but fewer than ten. V usage is TRBV5-6 and J usage is TRBJ1-2, with D hard to call. The CDR3 runs to 14 residues. Germline CDR1 is SGHDT and CDR2 is YYEEEE. Trimming took 4 bases from V and 8 from J, leaving 18 bases between them. CDR3 region: CASSTRRAVGGYTF. CDR3 sequence (DNA): TGTGCCAGCAGCACCCGGCGGGCAGTAGGCGGCTACACCTTC.

The J gene is TRBJ2-1, the V gene TRBV20-1; 15 bases match TRBD2. The CDR3 totals 23 residues. Trimming at V came to 2 bases and at J to 3 bases, leaving 23 bases not matched to a gene. The germline CDR1 and CDR2 sequences are DFQATT and SNEGSKA (reference sequence). CDR3 protein: CSARPPGGGKGLAGGGLYNEQFF. CDR3 sequence (DNA): TGCAGTGCTAGACCGCCAGGGGGGGGGAAGGGACTAGCGGGAGGAGGCCTCTACAATGAGCAGTTCTTC.

The V gene is TRBV20-1, the J gene TRBJ2-3; the D gene is possibly TRBD2 (5 bases). This CDR3 is 15 amino acids long. Trimming removed 1 base from V and 4 bases from J, with 15 bases in between. The germline V gene encodes CDR1 DFQATT and CDR2 SNEGSKA (reference sequence). CDR3 DNA sequence: TGCAGTGCTAGAGTTAGCGCCCCTGGGGCAGATACGCAGTATTTT. This codes for CSARVSAPGADTQYF.

The chain uses TRBV20-1 and TRBJ2-3; 8 bases are shared with TRBD1. Germline-derived CDR1 and CDR2 are DFQATT and SNEGSKA (reference sequence). This CDR3 region has 15 residues. The trim removed 6 bases at V and 2 bases at J, leaving 10 bases unmatched. The CDR3 spells CSASKTGEVTDTQYF. CDR3 sequence (DNA): TGCAGTGCGAGCAAGACAGGGGAGGTCACAGATACGCAGTATTTT.

The rearrangement uses TRBV20-1 and TRBJ1-4, with D possibly TRBD1 on 6 matching bases. Germline V gene sequence: CDR1 DFQATT, CDR2 SNEGSKA (reference sequence). Trimming pared 3 bases from V and 7 bases from J, leaving 15 bases between. The CDR3 is 14 residues long. CDR3 bases: TGCAGTGCTAGGCCACAGGGTCGCATTGAAAAACTGTTTTTT. Translation gives CSARPQGRIEKLFF.

This clonotype was picked up a small number of times. The chain carries TRBV29-1 and TRBJ2-7; the match to TRBD2 covers 11 bases. Losses at the gene ends were 6 bases for V and 3 bases for J; bases not matched to a gene: 4. The CDR3 runs to 13 residues. Germline assignment: CDR1 SQVTM and CDR2 ANQGSEA. For the CDR3, the DNA is TGCAGCGTCACTAGCGGGAGATTCTACGAGCAGTACTTC. Amino acid sequence: CSVTSGRFYEQYF.